These 28 T cell receptor beta chains came from one sample sequenced in a study of control samples from healthy donors and cancer patients (dated by TCRdb to the early 2020s). Library prep was done by the immunoSEQ multiplex PCR assay. The source is immuneACCESS, and TCRdb retained only in-frame sequences with V and J called. Part of the clones is not carried over; for the studies checked, unresolved V genes explain less than half of this, and the remainder is unexplained. The sample table records tens of thousands of clones; 70% to 90% of these occur just once. Jointly, the top ten make up approximately 20% of the sample. Sequencing used blood. These receptors were obtained from a man under 40 in good health.

This chain uses TRBV19 with TRBJ2-2; possibly TRBD2 for D (7 bases). Germline V gene sequence: CDR1 LNHDA, CDR2 SQIVND (reference sequence). CDR3 length: 16 residues. Between the trimmed V and J ends, which lost 7 bases and 1 base, there was a span of 16 bases. CDR3 coding DNA: TGTGCCAGTATTTGGGGGGGCCAGGGGAACACCGGGGAGCTGTTTTTT. It codes for CASIWGGQGNTGELFF. Using reference TRBV19 and TRBJ2-2 for the parts outside the CDR3, the full variable domain is DGGITQSPKYLFRKEGQNVTLSCEQNLNHDAMYWYRQDPGQGLRLIYYSQIVNDFQKGDIAEGYSVSREKKESFPLTVTSAQKNPTAFYLCASIWGGQGNTGELFFGEGSRLTVL.

A note on this clone: A much larger clone differs from this one at a single base, so this may be a read error. Different DNA sequences within this sample yield the same CDR3. The chain recombines TRBV7-3 with TRBJ2-1; 12 nucleotides match TRBD1. The V gene end was trimmed by 5 bases and the J gene end by 5 bases; junction bases not matched to a gene: 13. The CDR3 is 18 residues long. The germline V gene has CDR1 SGHTA and CDR2 FQGTGA. The CDR3 spells CASSRLAPGQGAHNEQFF. In nucleotides, the CDR3 is TGTGCCAGCAGCCGGCTCGCACCGGGACAGGGGGCCCACAATGAGCAGTTCTTC.

This sequence joins TRBV5-1 and TRBJ2-7, with D possibly TRBD2 on 6 matching bases. The germline gives CDR1 SGHRS, CDR2 YFSETQ. The ends were cut back, 5 bases at V and 2 bases at J, with 14 bases in the middle. The CDR3 sequence is 14 residues long. This CDR3 is CASSSGTVAYEQYF. The CDR3 DNA reads TGCGCCAGCAGTTCCGGGACTGTGGCCTACGAGCAGTACTTC.

To note about this clone: A junction end diverges from the germline sequence, so it may reflect a read error. The genes are TRBV10-3 and TRBJ1-2, with D unresolved. CDR3 length: 14 residues. Germline values: CDR1 ENHRY, CDR2 SYGVKD. DNA of the CDR3: TGTGCCATCAGTGAGTCGGAAAACTCACCGGCCAAAGCCTTC. As protein: CAISESENSPAKAF.

The chain employs TRBV21-1 and TRBJ2-5; the DNA was not compared with TRBD2, the D call given in the table. TRBV21-1 has pseudogene status. The CDR3 has 19 amino acids. This CDR3 is CASSKVITSGVKYQETQYF. The CDR3 DNA reads TGTGCCAGCAGCAAAGTGATTACTAGCGGGGTAAAGTACCAAGAGACCCAGTACTTC.

The rearrangement joins TRBV7-9 to TRBJ2-1, with D possibly TRBD2 on 6 matching bases. The CDR3 length is 17 residues. V was cut by 7 bases and J by 3 bases, with 22 bases left in between. The V gene's germline CDR1 is SEHNR and CDR2 FQNEAQ (reference sequence). The CDR3 nucleotides are TGTGCCAGCACCTATCGGGCGGGAACGGGCCGCTACAATGAGCAGTTCTTC. This gives the protein CASTYRAGTGRYNEQFF. Supplemented by reference TRBV7-9 and TRBJ2-1, the full variable domain reads DTGVSQNPRHKITKRGQNVTFRCDPISEHNRLYWYRQTLGQGPEFLTYFQNEAQLEKSRLLSDRFSAERPKGSFSTLEIQRTEQGDSAMYLCASTYRAGTGRYNEQFFGPGTRLTVL.

The chain uses TRBV7-2 and TRBJ1-6, with D possibly TRBD1 on 5 matching bases. With 5 bases removed from V and 7 bases from J, the gap between germline ends came to 21 bases. Germline V gives CDR1 SGHTA, CDR2 FQGNSA. The length of the CDR3 is 17 residues. The CDR3, as DNA: TGTGCCAGCAGCCCCCTTTTACGGCAGGGCTTCAATTCACCCCTCCACTTT. Encoded protein: CASSPLLRQGFNSPLHF.

The chain carries TRBV5-5 and TRBJ2-5, with D maybe TRBD1 (5 bases). CDR1 and CDR2 from the germline V gene are SGHKS and YYEKEE (reference sequence). V lost 3 bases and J lost 4, with 13 bases in between. CDR3 length: 14 residues. CDR3 DNA: TGTGCCAGCAGCTCAGAGACAGTGCGAGAGACCCAGTACTTC. It codes for CASSSETVRETQYF.

The V and J genes are TRBV7-9 and TRBJ1-6; D remains ambiguous. V lost 10 bases and J 10 bases, leaving 23 bases between the germline ends. This CDR3 comprises 15 residues. Germline V gene lookup returns CDR1 SEHNR and CDR2 FQNEAQ (reference sequence). As DNA, the CDR3 is TGTGCCATCATCTTAGATCCCCCGGCCGGCTCACCCCTCCACTTT. This translates into CAIILDPPAGSPLHF.

The chain employs TRBV5-8 and TRBJ1-2; no clear D. The V gene's germline CDR1 is SGHTS and CDR2 YDEGEE. V dropped 2 bases and J dropped 5 bases, with 10 bases sitting between them. The CDR3 spans 13 residues. The CDR3 DNA reads as TGTGCCAGCAGCTTCGAGGGAAGGTATGGCTACACCTTC. Residues: CASSFEGRYGYTF.

The chain links TRBV25-1 to TRBJ1-1; tentatively, D is TRBD1 (5 bases). CDR1 MGHDK and CDR2 SYGVNS come from the germline V gene. This CDR3 is built from 15 residues. The V and J ends lost 1 base and 1 base respectively, with 10 bases between them. The CDR3: CASSEWGWGNTEAFF. CDR3 nucleotide sequence: TGTGCCAGCAGTGAATGGGGGTGGGGGAACACTGAAGCTTTCTTT. Complete variable domain (other parts from reference TRBV25-1 and TRBJ1-1): EADIYQTPRYLVIGTGKKITLECSQTMGHDKMYWYQQDPGMELHLIHYSYGVNSTEKGDLSSESTVSRIRTEHFPLTLESARPSHTSQYLCASSEWGWGNTEAFFGQGTRLTVV.

This chain's CDR3 is CASSLQGFRNNEQFF. The CDR3 DNA is TGTGCCAGCAGTTTGCAGGGGTTCAGGAACAATGAGCAGTTCTTC. V is TRBV27 and J is TRBJ2-1; a weak D match, TRBD1 (6 bases). The CDR3 extends over 15 amino acids. Germline V lookup: CDR1 MNHEY, CDR2 SMNVEV (reference sequence). The germline V and J ends were trimmed by 3 bases and 5 bases, with 14 bases remaining between them.

V gene TRBV7-9 combines with J gene TRBJ2-3, with D perhaps TRBD2 (5 bases). V was shortened by 3 bases and J by 6 bases, with 10 bases between the two germline ends. Germline V gene lookup returns CDR1 SEHNR and CDR2 FQNEAQ (reference sequence). CDR3 length: 13 residues. Written as DNA, the CDR3 is TGTGCCAGCAGCTTCTTTGGGGAGGATACGCAGTATTTT. It translates to CASSFFGEDTQYF. Full variable domain (rest looked up from reference TRBV7-9 and TRBJ2-3): DTGVSQNPRHKITKRGQNVTFRCDPISEHNRLYWYRQTLGQGPEFLTYFQNEAQLEKSRLLSDRFSAERPKGSFSTLEIQRTEQGDSAMYLCASSFFGEDTQYFGPGTRLTVL.

The chain carries TRBV7-2 and TRBJ1-5, with TRBD1 as a possible D gene (5 bases). V was shortened by 5 bases and J by 0 bases, with 17 bases between the two germline ends. Per germline, CDR1 SGHTA and CDR2 FQGNSA. The CDR3 length is 17 residues. The CDR3 protein is CASSLNGAGFSNQPQHF. The CDR3 nucleotides read TGTGCCAGCAGCCTTAACGGGGCAGGGTTTAGCAATCAGCCCCAGCATTTT.

The chain employs TRBV5-6 and TRBJ1-1; 10 bases map to TRBD1. This CDR3 is 14 amino acids long. With 4 bases clipped from V and 5 bases from J, the junction kept 5 bases outside the gene matches. The germline CDR1 and CDR2 sequences are SGHDT and YYEEEE. CDR3 bases: TGTGCCAGCAGCCTAGGGACAGGGGTTACTGAAGCTTTCTTT. Translating it yields CASSLGTGVTEAFF.

The chain is built from TRBV12-3 or TRBV12-4 and TRBJ1-1; no definite D call. V was trimmed by 1 base and J by 3 bases, leaving 0 bases between them. The CDR3 is 11 amino acids. CDR3 protein: CASSLDTEAFF. For the CDR3, the DNA is TGTGCCAGCAGTTTAGACACTGAAGCTTTCTTT.

In its sample, this clone was seen a few times. The V gene is TRBV28, the J gene TRBJ1-1, with no clear D. Trimming stripped 2 bases from V and 4 bases from J, with 14 bases between. Germline CDR1 and CDR2: MDHEN and SYDVKM. This CDR3 has 15 amino acids. This chain's CDR3 is CASSLAGSGGTEAFF. Written as DNA, the CDR3 is TGTGCCAGCAGTTTAGCTGGTTCTGGTGGCACTGAAGCTTTCTTT.

V is TRBV27 and J is TRBJ2-7; unclear D gene. Trimming took off 3 bases at V and 7 bases at J, with 10 bases between the two ends. Germline values: CDR1 MNHEY, CDR2 SMNVEV (reference sequence). The CDR3 extends over 12 amino acids. CDR3 amino acids: CASSFAMGEQYF. The CDR3 DNA reads as TGTGCCAGCAGTTTCGCCATGGGGGAGCAGTACTTC.

The chain links TRBV25-1 to TRBJ2-1; D unclear. V gave up 4 bases and J gave up 6 bases, with 4 bases separating them. The CDR3 has 11 amino acids. Looked up from germline, CDR1 is MGHDK and CDR2 is SYGVNS. In nucleotides, the CDR3 is TGTGCCAGCAGTGGGCTCAATGAGCAGTTCTTC. Amino acids: CASSGLNEQFF.

This sequence joins TRBV5-6 and TRBJ2-7, with 11 bases that match TRBD1. The CDR3 is 15 residues long. The V gene end was trimmed by 5 bases and the J gene end by 3 bases; junction bases not matched to a gene: 7. Germline CDR1 and CDR2: SGHDT and YYEEEE. CDR3 in amino acids: CASRRTGTGGYEQYF. CDR3 nucleotide sequence: TGTGCCAGCAGGCGGACCGGGACAGGGGGCTACGAGCAGTACTTC.

This clone is a singleton in its sample. The chain couples TRBV15 to TRBJ2-7; no definite D call. V lost 1 base, J lost 6 bases, and 10 bases lay in between. The germline V gene has CDR1 LNHNV and CDR2 YYDKDF (reference sequence). The CDR3 covers 13 residues. The CDR3 coding sequence is TGTGCCACCAGCAGAGCCCCTTTGAGCGAGCAGTACTTC. This encodes CATSRAPLSEQYF. Full variable domain (missing parts from reference TRBV15 and TRBJ2-7): DAMVIQNPRYQVTQFGKPVTLSCSQTLNHNVMYWYQQKSSQAPKLLFHYYDKDFNNEADTPDNFQSRRPNTSFCFLDIRSPGLGDTAMYLCATSRAPLSEQYFGPGTRLTVT.

The rearrangement links TRBV5-5 to TRBJ1-2, with 7 bases aligning to TRBD1. The CDR3 runs 14 residues. V lost 0 bases, J lost 6 bases, and 5 bases stayed unmatched. CDR1 is SGHKS and CDR2 is YYEKEE in the germline V gene (reference sequence). In DNA form, the CDR3 reads TGTGCCAGCAGCTTGGGAGACAGGGTACATGGCTACACCTTC. This translates into CASSLGDRVHGYTF.

The CDR3 DNA sequence: TGCAGTGCTAGTTCACGCGGGACAGGTACTGAGACCCAGTACTTC. This gives the protein CSASSRGTGTETQYF. The rearrangement links TRBV20-1 to TRBJ2-5, with 8 positions matching TRBD1. The CDR3 covers 15 residues. Germline-derived CDR1 and CDR2 are DFQATT and SNEGSKA (reference sequence). The V and J ends lost 3 bases and 5 bases, in that order; junction bases with no gene match: 11.

The rearrangement uses TRBV10-3 and TRBJ2-3; D tentatively fits TRBD1 or TRBD2 (5 bases each). CDR3 length: 15 residues. Germline V gene lookup returns CDR1 ENHRY and CDR2 SYGVKD. The V and J ends lost 5 bases and 0 bases respectively, with 12 bases between them. CDR3 in DNA: TGTGCCATCAGTCTCCGGGACCCGAGCACAGATACGCAGTATTTT. The encoded protein is CAISLRDPSTDTQYF.

The CDR3 protein is CASSQFKGVPGNTIYF. The CDR3 bases are TGCGCCAGCAGCCAATTTAAGGGGGTCCCTGGAAACACCATATATTTT. This chain uses TRBV4-1 with TRBJ1-3; TRBD1 might be the D (6 bases). The CDR3 runs to 16 residues. Germline CDR1 and CDR2: MGHRA and YSYEKL. Trimming left V 2 bases short and J 2 bases short, with 13 bases between.

The rearrangement links TRBV2 to TRBJ2-2; TRBD1 might be the D (6 bases). This CDR3 comprises 15 residues. CDR1 SNHLY and CDR2 FYNNEI come from the germline V gene. Trimming removed 6 bases from V and 6 bases from J, with 17 bases in between. Here the CDR3 DNA reads TGTGCCAGCAGCGGGCGAGGGGGAGTGGCCGGGGAGCTGTTTTTT. Its protein is CASSGRGGVAGELFF.

This chain links TRBV5-1 with TRBJ1-6; D perhaps matches TRBD1 (5 bases). This CDR3 has 15 amino acids. The germline V gene has CDR1 SGHRS and CDR2 YFSETQ. V lost 4 bases and J lost 8, with 16 bases in between. The CDR3 loop is CASSAREGQDSPLHF. In DNA, the CDR3 is TGCGCCAGCAGCGCCCGTGAGGGGCAAGATTCACCCCTCCACTTT.

V usage is TRBV11-2 and J usage is TRBJ1-4; 10 positions match TRBD1. The CDR3 is 15 amino acids. V gave up 6 bases and J gave up 2 bases; unmatched junction bases: 3. The germline gives CDR1 SGHAT, CDR2 FQNNGV. The CDR3 nucleotides are TGTGCCAGCAGTGTGACAGGGGGCACTAATGAAAAACTGTTTTTT. The encoded protein is CASSVTGGTNEKLFF.